Each of the 20 T cell receptor beta chains below was sequenced from the same sample in a study of cytomegalovirus exposure and HLA in healthy donors. This PCR relied on a set of 60 Vbeta primers and 13 Jbeta primers. Libraries were prepared by immunoSEQ multiplex PCR; TCRdb keeps only in-frame clonotypes and omits some of them. Found here are some 72,000 clones; the top ten clones hold over 4.5%. Sequencing was done on a sample of PBMCs. The receptors were sampled from a man aged 40-50 years in good health and CMV-seronegative.

The CDR3 coding sequence is TGTGCCAGAACTAAACCCGGGACACCCGTTTTCCATAATTCACCCCTCCACTTT. Translation: CARTKPGTPVFHNSPLHF. The chain combines TRBV21-1 with TRBJ1-6; the DNA was not compared with TRBD1, the D call given in the table. TRBV21-1 is reported as a pseudogene. This CDR3 has 18 amino acids.

Notes on this clone: At one boundary the junction diverges from the germline segment, which might be a read error. The rearrangement links TRBV5-6 to TRBJ1-2, with no clear D. CDR3 size: 10 residues. Germline CDR1 and CDR2: SGHDT and YYEEEE. CDR3 residues: CASSLAEGPF. The CDR3 DNA reads TGTGCCAGCAGCTTGGCGGAGGGCCCCTTC.

The CDR3 loop reads CASTRQNNSPLHF. The DNA of the CDR3 is TGTGCCAGCACGCGGCAGAATAATTCACCCCTCCACTTT. V is TRBV6-5 and J is TRBJ1-6; D uncertain. Trimming removed 7 bases from V and 5 bases from J, with 9 bases in between. Germline-derived CDR1 and CDR2 are MNHEY and SVGAGI. The CDR3 is 13 amino acids.

This rearrangement joins TRBV27 to TRBJ2-1, with D maybe TRBD2 (6 bases). CDR3 length: 15 amino acids. CDR1 MNHEY and CDR2 SMNVEV come from the germline V gene (reference sequence). Trimming took off 3 bases at V and 0 bases at J, with 9 bases between the two ends. CDR3: CASSFPGGSYNEQFF. CDR3 sequence (DNA): TGTGCCAGCAGTTTTCCCGGGGGCTCCTACAATGAGCAGTTCTTC.

The V and J genes are TRBV30 and TRBJ2-2, with unresolved D. There are 13 residues in the CDR3. Germline CDR1 GTSNPN, CDR2 SVGIG (reference sequence). V dropped 4 bases and J dropped 6 bases, with 12 bases sitting between them. CDR3 region: CAWTVLNSGELFF. CDR3 sequence (DNA): TGTGCCTGGACAGTTCTCAATTCCGGGGAGCTGTTTTTT.

The CDR3 loop is CATHRSQLAFF. The CDR3 region has the DNA TGTGCCACCCATAGGAGTCAGTTAGCTTTCTTT. V gene TRBV6-5 combines with J gene TRBJ1-1; D not resolved. V lost 10 bases to trimming and J lost 10 bases, with 16 bases between them. The germline CDR1 and CDR2 sequences are MNHEY and SVGAGI. The CDR3 runs to 11 residues.

The rearrangement uses TRBV7-9 and TRBJ1-1; weak D call: TRBD1 (6 bases). CDR1 and CDR2 (germline): SEHNR, FQNEAQ (reference sequence). The V gene lost 4 bases and the J gene lost 1 base, with 19 bases spanning the gap. The CDR3 is made up of 17 amino acids. CDR3 sequence: CASSSPPKDRKNTEAFF. CDR3 sequence (DNA): TGTGCCAGCAGCTCCCCACCAAAGGACAGAAAGAACACTGAAGCTTTCTTT.

The V and J genes are TRBV4-3 and TRBJ2-1; 9 nucleotides match TRBD2. Germline loops: CDR1 LGHNA, CDR2 YSLEER. Losses at the gene ends were 3 bases for V and 9 bases for J; bases not matched to a gene: 9. The CDR3 spans 15 residues. The CDR3 here is CASSQYMRGGREQFF. CDR3 DNA: TGCGCCAGCAGCCAGTACATGCGGGGGGGCCGTGAGCAGTTCTTC.

The chain joins TRBV5-1 to TRBJ1-4; 7 bases line up with TRBD1. The CDR3 length is 15 residues. Unmatched junction bases numbered 3, after V lost 4 bases and J lost 0 bases. Germline assignment: CDR1 SGHRS and CDR2 YFSETQ. The CDR3 nucleotides read TGCGCCAGCAGCGGAGGGACAGCAACTAATGAAAAACTGTTTTTT. As protein: CASSGGTATNEKLFF.

The chain combines TRBV9 with TRBJ1-1, with a possible D match to TRBD1 (5 bases). This CDR3 contains 13 residues. V lost 0 bases, J lost 11 bases, and 14 bases lay in between. Germline V gives CDR1 SGDLS, CDR2 YYNGEE. Written as DNA, the CDR3 is TGTGCCAGCAGCGTAGGGCCCGGAGGGGCGGCTTTCTTT. Residues: CASSVGPGGAAFF.

J is TRBJ2-7 and V is TRBV6-6, with 7 nucleotides matching TRBD2. Germline values: CDR1 MNHNY, CDR2 SVGAGI (reference sequence). With V trimmed by 6 bases and J by 6 bases, 11 bases remained unmatched. The CDR3 is 14 residues long. CDR3 amino acids: CASRGGRTRGEQYF. The CDR3 DNA sequence: TGTGCCAGCAGGGGGGGGAGGACGAGAGGCGAGCAGTACTTC.

The rearrangement links TRBV29-1 to TRBJ1-5; tentative D call: TRBD1 (5 bases). The germline CDR1 and CDR2 sequences are SQVTM and ANQGSEA. The CDR3 contains 12 residues. Trimming shortened V by 4 bases and J by 5 bases, and 9 bases separated the two germline ends. The chain's CDR3 is CSVASGDQPQHF. In DNA, the CDR3 is TGCAGCGTTGCTTCGGGGGATCAGCCCCAGCATTTT.

The V gene is TRBV7-9, the J gene TRBJ2-2, with 9 nucleotides matching TRBD2. The germline CDR1 and CDR2 sequences are SEHNR and FQNEAQ (reference sequence). CDR3 size: 17 residues. The V segment lost 3 bases and the J segment 3 bases; nucleotides outside the gene matches: 8. As DNA, the CDR3 is TGTGCCAGCAGCTTTGCGGGGGGGGTCTATGACACCGGGGAGCTGTTTTTT. Residues: CASSFAGGVYDTGELFF.

About this clone: An end of the junction differs from the germline gene, which may be a read error. CDR3 region: CASRRPGTENSEAFF. Here the CDR3 DNA reads TGTGCCAGCAGACGCCCCGGGACAGAGAACTCTGAAGCTTTCTTT. This chain connects TRBV6-5 to TRBJ1-1, with TRBD1 identical over 7 bases. In germline, CDR1 is MNHEY, CDR2 SVGAGI. The CDR3 extends over 15 amino acids.

V usage is TRBV11-3 and J usage is TRBJ2-2, with D perhaps matching TRBD1 (5 bases). The CDR3 consists of 16 residues. Looked up from germline, CDR1 is SGHNT and CDR2 is YENEEA. V lost 0 bases and J lost 3, with 11 bases in between. The CDR3 DNA sequence: TGTGCCAGCAGCTTAGATCAGGGCGGCTACACCGGGGAGCTGTTTTTT. Protein sequence: CASSLDQGGYTGELFF.

V usage is TRBV6-6 and J usage is TRBJ2-7, with 9 bases fitting TRBD1. The germline gives CDR1 MNHNY, CDR2 SVGAGI (reference sequence). This CDR3 is 14 amino acids long. Germline trimming cut 2 bases from V and 6 bases from J; bases unmatched to any gene: 5. CDR3: CASSYPGQGPEQYF. In nucleotides, the CDR3 is TGTGCCAGCAGTTACCCGGGACAGGGACCCGAGCAGTACTTC.

The chain carries TRBV13 and TRBJ2-7, with 8 nucleotides matching TRBD1. Trimming took 5 bases from V and 10 from J; bases not matched to a gene: 19. The germline CDR1 and CDR2 sequences are PRHDT and FYEKMQ (reference sequence). This CDR3 is built from 16 residues. In DNA, the CDR3 is TGTGCCAGCAGCCCGAAGAACGGACAGGGCCGTTACCCACAGTACTTC. Protein: CASSPKNGQGRYPQYF.

The CDR3 sequence: CASSDPGGAEAFF. In nucleotides, the CDR3 is TGCGCCAGCAGTGACCCCGGGGGTGCTGAAGCTTTCTTT. The genes are TRBV10-1 and TRBJ1-1; weak D call: TRBD1 (5 bases). This CDR3 region has 13 residues. Germline V gives CDR1 WNHNN, CDR2 SYGVQD (reference sequence). Trimming left V 3 bases short and J 6 bases short, with 11 bases between.

This sequence joins TRBV5-1 and TRBJ1-3; no firm D call. The germline CDR1 and CDR2 sequences are SGHRS and YFSETQ. This CDR3 region has 14 residues. V was shortened by 1 base and J by 0 bases, with 5 bases between the two germline ends. This CDR3 is CASSLTGSGNTIYF. The CDR3 DNA reads as TGCGCCAGCAGCTTGACGGGCTCTGGAAACACCATATATTTT. The variable domain in full, with the rest retrieved from reference TRBV5-1 and TRBJ1-3, is KAGVTQTPRYLIKTRGQQVTLSCSPISGHRSVSWYQQTPGQGLQFLFEYFSETQRNKGNFPGRFSGRQFSNSRSEMNVSTLELGDSALYLCASSLTGSGNTIYFGEGSWLTVV.

The gene calls are TRBV5-1 and TRBJ2-7, with TRBD2 matching over 10 bases. The CDR3 spans 14 residues. After removal of 4 bases from V and 8 bases from J, the junction contained 9 bases not matched to a gene. The V gene's germline CDR1 is SGHRS and CDR2 YFSETQ. CDR3 in amino acids: CASSSQREGPKQYF. The CDR3 region has the DNA TGCGCCAGCAGCAGCCAGCGGGAGGGCCCAAAGCAGTACTTC.